The rows below give T cell receptor beta chains drawn from one sample of a study of blood T cell repertoires in COVID-19. Sequenced by immunoSEQ multiplex PCR; TCRdb stores in-frame clones only, minus some. Of some 300,000 clones in the sample, 89% were seen once. The sequenced sample was PBMCs or T cells enriched from blood (not recorded which). These TCRs come from a woman aged 25 to 45 who had recovered from COVID-19. The CDR3 runs from the conserved cysteine through the conserved F or W. Fields, in order: D gene, V gene, J gene, clone size, CDR3 length, CDR3 DNA, CDR3 protein. The D gene is left open where the match is weak. Part of the rows lack a size; the others show once, few, many or a class for expanded clones.

>NA|TRBV27|TRBJ2-1|NA|19
TGTGCCAGCAGCCTCCTGCCACCCTACTCCGGGACTTCATACAATGAGCAGTTCTTC
CASSLLPPYSGTSYNEQFF
>NA|TRBV15|TRBJ2-5|NA|14
TGTGCCACCAGCAGAGATCGACTAGTGGAGACCCAGTACTTC
CATSRDRLVETQYF
>NA|TRBV19|TRBJ2-1|NA|14
TGTGCCAGTAAGGGACGGGAGAATCCCTATGAGCAGTTCTTC
CASKGRENPYEQFF
>NA|TRBV7-8|TRBJ1-2|NA|14
TGTGCCAGCAGCTCGCACGACAGGTCCTTAAGCTACACCTTC
CASSSHDRSLSYTF
>TRBD2|TRBV5-1|TRBJ2-3|NA|18
TGCGCCAGCAGCGTATCCAATAGCGGGACCTACTACACAGATACGCAGTATTTT
CASSVSNSGTYYTDTQYF
>TRBD1|TRBV7-2|TRBJ2-2|NA|15
TGTGCCAGCAGCCCCCAGGACAGGGGCAGCGGGGAGCTGTTTTTT
CASSPQDRGSGELFF
>NA|TRBV10-2|TRBJ2-7|NA|14
TGCGCCAGCACGGGAGTGCAGGACCCGGGTGAGCAGTACTTC
CASTGVQDPGEQYF
>TRBD2|TRBV5-6|TRBJ2-7|few|15
TGTGCCAGCAGCGGGACTAGCGGGAGGGCCGACGAGCAGTACTTC
CASSGTSGRADEQYF
>NA|TRBV2|TRBJ1-6|NA|14
TGTGCCAGCAGTAACCTGGGAGGGAATTCACCCCTCCACTTT
CASSNLGGNSPLHF
>TRBD1|TRBV11-3|TRBJ1-1|NA|14
TGTGCCAGCAGCTCTACGTCAGGGGGCACTGAAGCTTTCTTT
CASSSTSGGTEAFF
>TRBD1|TRBV5-1|TRBJ1-1|NA|16
TGCGCCAGCAGCCATTCAGGGGGCCCCAGGGACACTGAAGCTTTCTTT
CASSHSGGPRDTEAFF